This TCR beta chain came from a study of T cells expressing NK-cell markers. 5'RACE template switching built TCR beta cDNA with unique molecular identifiers. After re-calling the 5' RACE reads, TCRdb lists one entry per CDR3 protein, DNA absent. This table holds 350,000 to 400,000 distinct CDR3 sequences. Germline-derived CDR1 and CDR2 are SGHRS and YFSETQ. The CDR3 length is 14 residues. This clonotype was obtained from a woman between 45 and 60 years old in good health. Sequencing was done on a sample of blood T cells: a sorted CD56 or NKG2C T cell subset, CD4+ or CD8+ T cells, or bulk PBMC T cells (not recorded which). This chain connects TRBV5-1 to TRBJ2-3; TCRdb selects TRBD1, and the lack of DNA leaves this call unchecked. The CDR3 here is CASSFSDRADTQYF.